Sequencing of this T cell receptor beta chain was carried out in a study of cytomegalovirus exposure and HLA in healthy donors. The CDR3 contains 13 residues. Trimming removed 6 bases at V and 2 bases at J, with 10 bases between. Germline V gene sequence: CDR1 SGHTA, CDR2 FQGNSA. The PCR was carried out with 60 Vbeta primers and 13 Jbeta primers. The data were produced by immunoSEQ multiplex PCR, yet TCRdb's version contains in-frame clones alone and is incomplete. The sample gives 200,000 to 250,000 clones, just over 75% of which show up once; around 2.9% is in the top ten. This clone was counted between two and nine times.

The sample comprised PBMCs. This receptor was identified in a woman aged 55-70 years in good health and CMV-seropositive. The chain carries TRBV7-2 and TRBJ1-2; D is unresolved. The CDR3 is CASRRGGNYGYTF. The CDR3 region has the DNA TGTGCCAGCAGACGGGGAGGGAACTATGGCTACACCTTC.